This is a list of T cell receptor beta chains from one sample in a study of cytomegalovirus exposure and HLA in healthy donors. Sequencing used immunoSEQ multiplex PCR; TCRdb keeps in-frame clones, though not all of them. The sample has more than 95,000 clones, about 80% seen once. Material for sequencing was PBMCs. Receptors were obtained from a young woman in good health and CMV-seropositive. The CDR3 runs from the conserved cysteine through the conserved F or W. A D gene is named only where the DNA matches it firmly. Not all rows give a size; the values are once, few, many and, for expanded clones, a class.

18	TRBJ2-1	TRBD2	TRBV10-2	.	CASSEGTSGLSSYNEQFF	TGCGCCAGCAGTGAAGGGACTAGCGGGCTCAGCTCCTACAATGAGCAGTTCTTC
11	TRBJ1-4	.	TRBV29-1	.	CSARVGEKLFF	TGCAGCGCCAGGGTGGGTGAAAAACTGTTTTTT
15	TRBJ1-5	.	TRBV6-1	few	CASRTGGVSNQPQHF	TGTGCCAGCAGGACAGGAGGCGTCAGCAATCAGCCCCAGCATTTT
16	TRBJ2-2	.	TRBV7-9	.	CASSLAGVRRTGELFF	TGTGCCAGCAGCTTAGCGGGTGTGAGGCGCACCGGGGAGCTGTTTTTT
15	TRBJ2-7	TRBD1	TRBV5-6	.	CASSWGQGGVYEQYF	TGTGCCAGCAGCTGGGGACAGGGGGGAGTCTACGAGCAGTACTTC
17	TRBJ1-4	.	TRBV30	.	CAWSSGTRGLRDEKLFF	TGTGCCTGGAGCTCCGGGACACGCGGCCTTCGGGATGAAAAACTGTTTTTT
14	TRBJ1-2	.	TRBV2	.	CASSDVSGSRGYTF	TGTGCCAGCAGTGATGTATCGGGGTCCCGCGGCTACACCTTC
13	TRBJ1-1	.	TRBV11-3	.	CASSLVSDTEAFF	TGTGCCAGCAGCTTAGTTTCAGACACTGAAGCTTTCTTT
15	TRBJ2-3	TRBD2	TRBV9	.	CASSLKAGGPDTQYF	TGTGCCAGCAGCCTAAAAGCGGGAGGGCCTGATACGCAGTATTTT
15	TRBJ1-5	.	TRBV27	once	CASSPHPGGNQPQHF	TGTGCCAGCAGTCCTCACCCAGGGGGCAATCAGCCCCAGCATTTT
19	TRBJ2-1	.	TRBV21-1	.	CASSKERGGGLAYYNEQFF	TGTGCCAGCAGCAAGGAAAGAGGGGGGGGACTAGCGTACTACAATGAGCAGTTCTTC
13	TRBJ1-5	TRBD1	TRBV29-1	.	CSVRTGSNQPQHF	TGCAGCGTGAGGACAGGGAGCAATCAGCCCCAGCATTTT
16	TRBJ2-7	.	TRBV7-9	.	CASSLKGGQYVYEQYF	TGTGCCAGCAGCTTAAAGGGCGGGCAATATGTCTACGAGCAGTACTTC
15	TRBJ2-5	TRBD2	TRBV19	few	CASSTGSGIGETQYF	TGTGCCAGTAGTACCGGGAGCGGGATCGGAGAGACCCAGTACTTC
16	TRBJ1-2	.	TRBV6-6	few	CASSYSMTDLNYGYTF	TGTGCCAGCAGTTACTCAATGACAGATCTTAACTATGGCTACACCTTC
19	TRBJ1-1	TRBD1	TRBV7-8	.	CASSSTRTRGPTGDTEAFF	TGTGCCAGCAGCTCAACCCGGACAAGGGGGCCTACTGGGGACACTGAAGCTTTCTTT
14	TRBJ2-7	.	TRBV5-1	.	CASSLSLASYEQYF	TGCGCCAGCAGCTTGTCCCTAGCTTCCTACGAGCAGTACTTC
12	TRBJ1-1	.	TRBV25-1	few	CASSVERAEAFF	TGTGCCAGCAGTGTGGAGCGGGCTGAAGCTTTCTTT
11	TRBJ2-2	.	TRBV6-6	.	CASSYNGELFF	TGTGCCAGCAGTTATAACGGGGAGCTGTTTTTT
18	TRBJ2-7	TRBD2	TRBV7-2	.	CASSLVFLGTSGSYEQYF	TGTGCCAGCAGCTTAGTCTTTTTAGGGACTAGCGGGAGCTACGAGCAGTACTTC
14	TRBJ2-7	.	TRBV7-2	.	CASSLVWQAYEQYF	TGTGCCAGCAGCTTAGTGTGGCAGGCCTACGAGCAGTACTTC
12	TRBJ1-1	.	TRBV30	.	CAWRPVGTEAFF	TGTGCCTGGAGGCCCGTCGGGACAGAAGCTTTCTTT
14	TRBJ1-4	TRBD1	TRBV9	.	CASSPGQVGEKLFF	TGTGCCAGCAGCCCGGGACAGGTCGGTGAAAAACTGTTTTTT
12	TRBJ2-2	TRBD1	TRBV27	once	CASSGQVGELFF	TGTGCCAGCAGTGGACAGGTCGGGGAGCTGTTTTTT
15	TRBJ2-7	TRBD1	TRBV5-1	once	CASSPRTGDSYEQYF	TGCGCCAGCAGCCCCCGGACAGGGGATTCCTACGAGCAGTACTTC
16	TRBJ2-7	.	TRBV11-3	.	CASSFHLAGGQSEQYF	TGTGCCAGCAGCTTTCATCTGGCTGGTGGGCAGAGCGAGCAGTACTTC
14	TRBJ2-3	TRBD1	TRBV28	.	CASSWGQGTDTQYF	TGTGCCAGCAGTTGGGGACAGGGCACAGATACGCAGTATTTT
15	TRBJ2-1	TRBD2	TRBV6-1	.	CASSPLAGVYNEQFF	TGTGCCAGCAGTCCGCTAGCGGGAGTGTACAATGAGCAGTTCTTC
18	TRBJ1-2	TRBD1	TRBV12-5	.	CASGLGTGTENFNYGYTF	TGTGCTAGTGGTTTGGGAACCGGGACAGAGAATTTTAACTATGGCTACACCTTC
16	TRBJ2-3	.	TRBV5-1	.	CASSPQAMHSTDTQYF	TGCGCCAGCAGCCCCCAAGCGATGCACAGCACAGATACGCAGTATTTT
12	TRBJ2-1	.	TRBV7-8	.	CASSWSGYEQFF	TGTGCCAGCAGCTGGAGTGGGTATGAGCAGTTCTTC
13	TRBJ1-1	.	TRBV7-9	few	CASSPTGTDEAFF	TGTGCCAGCAGCCCTACAGGGACGGATGAAGCTTTCTTT
14	TRBJ1-1	.	TRBV6-6	.	CASSPLDSNTEAFF	TGTGCCAGCAGCCCCTTGGACTCGAACACTGAAGCTTTCTTT
16	TRBJ2-7	TRBD1	TRBV12-5	.	CASGFALEGAPYEQYF	TGTGCTAGTGGTTTCGCCCTTGAGGGGGCCCCCTACGAGCAGTACTTC
14	TRBJ2-5	.	TRBV5-1	.	CASSLGRGIETQYF	TGCGCCAGCAGCTTGGGTCGGGGGATAGAGACCCAGTACTTC
14	TRBJ2-5	.	TRBV2	.	CASSPDRYQETQYF	TGTGCCAGCAGTCCAGACAGGTACCAAGAGACCCAGTACTTC
14	TRBJ2-1	.	TRBV18	few	CASSWGPAGNEQFF	TGTGCCAGCTCCTGGGGTCCCGCGGGCAATGAGCAGTTCTTC
16	TRBJ2-7	TRBD2	TRBV13	few	CASSSQVQRETYEQYF	TGTGCCAGCAGCTCCCAAGTACAGCGGGAGACCTACGAGCAGTACTTC
14	TRBJ2-7	TRBD2	TRBV10-2	.	CASRGLEGSYEQYF	TGCGCCAGCAGGGGACTAGAGGGGTCCTACGAGCAGTACTTC